A single sample is the source of the 25 T cell receptor beta chains below, sequenced in a study of early stage breast cancer tumors. Sequenced by immunoSEQ multiplex PCR; TCRdb stores in-frame clones only, minus some. The data hold about 38,000 clones, with roughly 72% observed a single time. Sequences were obtained from blood. All receptors derive from a person between 55 and 69 years old with breast cancer.

This clone was counted only a few times. This chain links TRBV2 with TRBJ2-2, with D unclear. CDR1 and CDR2 (germline): SNHLY, FYNNEI. The CDR3 totals 13 residues. The germline V and J ends were trimmed by 4 bases and 4 bases, with 7 bases remaining between them. CDR3 in DNA: TGTGCCAGCAGTGGTGATGGCACCGGGGAGCTGTTTTTT. Its protein product is CASSGDGTGELFF.

This chain links TRBV4-1 with TRBJ2-7; D is ambiguous. V was trimmed by 0 bases and J by 6 bases, leaving 9 bases between them. Germline V gene lookup returns CDR1 MGHRA and CDR2 YSYEKL. This CDR3 is 13 amino acids long. The CDR3 region is CASSQDPRREQYF. The CDR3 nucleotides read TGCGCCAGCAGCCAAGACCCCCGCCGCGAGCAGTACTTC.

The chain uses TRBV5-1 and TRBJ2-7; tentatively, D is TRBD1 or TRBD2 (5 bases each). Germline V lookup: CDR1 SGHRS, CDR2 YFSETQ. The V and J ends lost 4 bases and 5 bases respectively, with 16 bases between them. The CDR3 runs 14 residues. CDR3 sequence: CASSRAAGDDEQYF. CDR3 DNA sequence: TGCGCCAGCAGCCGTGCCGCCGGGGACGACGAGCAGTACTTC.

This chain links TRBV6-1 with TRBJ2-3; 12 positions match TRBD2. The V gene's germline CDR1 is MNHNS and CDR2 SASEGT. This CDR3 spans 15 amino acids. J lost 3 bases, V lost 6 bases, and 4 bases had no gene match. CDR3 in amino acids: CASRRTSGDTDTQYF. The CDR3 DNA reads TGTGCCAGCAGAAGGACTAGCGGGGATACAGATACGCAGTATTTT.

This clone has more than one count but fewer than ten. The rearrangement uses TRBV27 and TRBJ2-7; D is perhaps TRBD2 (5 bases). The germline V gene has CDR1 MNHEY and CDR2 SMNVEV (reference sequence). This CDR3 contains 13 residues. The V end lost 7 bases, the J end lost 3 bases, and 13 bases lay between the germline ends. The CDR3 sequence: CASIWASGYEQYF. The CDR3 nucleotides read TGTGCCAGCATCTGGGCGAGCGGCTACGAGCAGTACTTC.

This clone was found a few times. This chain connects TRBV4-1 to TRBJ2-7; 7 nucleotides align to TRBD1. CDR1 is MGHRA, CDR2 YSYEKL, per germline. CDR3 size: 15 residues. The ends lost 4 bases at V and 5 bases at J; junction bases unmatched: 11. CDR3 DNA: TGCGCCAGCAGCCCGACAGGGAGACTTTATGACGAGCAGTACTTC. It encodes CASSPTGRLYDEQYF.

Relative to its sample, this clone is medium-sized (0.01 to 0.1%). V gene TRBV11-2 combines with J gene TRBJ2-1; possible D gene TRBD2, 5 bases. V lost 4 bases to trimming and J lost 6 bases, with 16 bases between them. The CDR3 runs 15 residues. CDR1 is SGHAT and CDR2 is FQNNGV in the germline V gene. CDR3 DNA sequence: TGTGCCAGCAGCTCGGACTGGACGGCGGTCAATGAGCAGTTCTTC. Translation: CASSSDWTAVNEQFF.

CDR3 in amino acids: CASSYGPGRLNTEAFF. DNA of the CDR3: TGTGCCAGCAGTTACGGCCCCGGACGGTTGAACACTGAAGCTTTCTTT. V is TRBV6-5 and J is TRBJ1-1; D remains unclear. This CDR3 spans 16 amino acids. The germline V gene encodes CDR1 MNHEY and CDR2 SVGAGI. Trimming took 2 bases from V and 0 from J, leaving 13 bases between them.

This clone occurred a few times. J is TRBJ2-1 and V is TRBV5-4; no clear D. V was cut by 3 bases and J by 6 bases, with 13 bases left in between. The germline CDR1 and CDR2 sequences are SGHNT and YYREEE (reference sequence). The CDR3 totals 14 residues. CDR3 loop: CASSYMGLGNEQFF. The CDR3, as DNA: TGTGCCAGCAGCTACATGGGGTTAGGCAATGAGCAGTTCTTC.

The chain is built from TRBV18 and TRBJ1-2; TRBD1 aligns across 7 bases. Germline trimming cut 5 bases from V and 8 bases from J; bases unmatched to any gene: 11. CDR3 length equals 14 residues. Looked up from germline, CDR1 is KGHSH and CDR2 is LQKENI. CDR3 in amino acids: CASSATTGDDGYTF. DNA of the CDR3: TGTGCCAGCTCAGCGACCACAGGGGACGACGGCTACACCTTC.

This sequence joins TRBV19 and TRBJ2-5; tentatively, D is TRBD1 or TRBD2 (5 bases each). CDR3 size: 16 residues. The V end lost 3 bases, the J end lost 3 bases, and 17 bases lay between the germline ends. Germline V gene sequence: CDR1 LNHDA, CDR2 SQIVND (reference sequence). In DNA, the CDR3 is TGTGCCAGTAGTATTCGTGGGGGTCTCACTGAAGAGACCCAGTACTTC. The encoded protein is CASSIRGGLTEETQYF. The variable domain in full, with the rest retrieved from reference TRBV19 and TRBJ2-5, is DGGITQSPKYLFRKEGQNVTLSCEQNLNHDAMYWYRQDPGQGLRLIYYSQIVNDFQKGDIAEGYSVSREKKESFPLTVTSAQKNPTAFYLCASSIRGGLTEETQYFGPGTRLLVL.

The gene calls are TRBV19 and TRBJ1-3; unclear D gene. This CDR3 is 12 amino acids long. V was pared by 4 bases and J by 4 bases, with 5 bases between. The germline gives CDR1 LNHDA, CDR2 SQIVND (reference sequence). The CDR3 is CASSTTGNTIYF. As DNA, the CDR3 is TGTGCCAGTAGTACCACGGGAAACACCATATATTTT.

This chain connects TRBV28 to TRBJ1-5; tentatively, D is TRBD1 (6 bases). V was shortened by 11 bases and J by 6 bases, with 17 bases between the two germline ends. This CDR3 is 13 amino acids long. Germline V gene sequence: CDR1 MDHEN, CDR2 SYDVKM. In nucleotides, the CDR3 is TGTGCCCTGAACCCGGGGGGCGGTCAGCCCCAGCATTTT. Amino acids: CALNPGGGQPQHF.

V usage is TRBV11-2 and J usage is TRBJ1-2; 12 bases line up with TRBD1. The germline V gene has CDR1 SGHAT and CDR2 FQNNGV. The CDR3 totals 15 residues. Losses at the gene ends were 5 bases for V and 8 bases for J; bases not matched to a gene: 9. CDR3 in amino acids: CASSLGQGAMRGYTF. CDR3 sequence (DNA): TGTGCCAGCAGCCTGGGACAGGGGGCTATGCGGGGCTACACCTTC.

A few counts support this clone. CDR3 sequence: CASSPQGAVVNSPLHF. The DNA of the CDR3 is TGTGCCAGCAGTCCCCAGGGGGCGGTAGTAAATTCACCCCTCCACTTT. This chain uses TRBV28 with TRBJ1-6; 8 positions agree with TRBD1. Germline values: CDR1 MDHEN, CDR2 SYDVKM. The CDR3 spans 16 residues. V dropped 5 bases and J dropped 7; count of bases not matched to a gene: 10.

The rearrangement joins TRBV29-1 to TRBJ2-5; 7 nucleotides agree with TRBD1. Trimming at V came to 5 bases and at J to 1 base, leaving 7 bases not matched to a gene. CDR3 length: 14 residues. Germline CDR1 reads SQVTM; CDR2 reads ANQGSEA. As DNA, the CDR3 is TGCAGCGTTAACAGGGGTTCAGGCCAAGAGACCCAGTACTTC. Its protein product is CSVNRGSGQETQYF.

In its sample, this clone was seen once. The rearrangement joins TRBV15 to TRBJ2-2; 7 bases fit TRBD2. The CDR3 consists of 13 residues. V lost 6 bases, J lost 3 bases, and 1 base stayed unmatched. Germline V gene data show CDR1 as LNHNV and CDR2 as YYDKDF (reference sequence). The CDR3, as DNA: TGTGCCACCAGGAGCGGGGACACCGGGGAGCTGTTTTTT. It codes for CATRSGDTGELFF.

This chain uses TRBV5-4 with TRBJ1-2, with TRBD1 identical over 10 bases. This CDR3 is built from 15 residues. Germline V CDR1 and CDR2: SGHNT, YYREEE (reference sequence). The trim removed 4 bases at V and 4 bases at J, leaving 7 bases unmatched. The CDR3 DNA sequence: TGTGCCAGCAGCAGTGACAGGGGGCAGGTCTATGGCTACACCTTC. Translating gives CASSSDRGQVYGYTF.

This rearrangement joins TRBV5-1 to TRBJ1-2; D not certain. CDR1 is SGHRS and CDR2 is YFSETQ in the germline V gene. Trimming removed 0 bases at V and 0 bases at J, with 6 bases between. The CDR3 contains 14 residues. The DNA of the CDR3 is TGCGCCAGCAGCTTGGACGGAGCTAACTATGGCTACACCTTC. Protein sequence: CASSLDGANYGYTF.

The rearrangement links TRBV11-2 to TRBJ1-1; D call uncertain. This CDR3 is 11 amino acids long. V gave up 4 bases and J gave up 4 bases, with 4 bases separating them. CDR1 is SGHAT, CDR2 FQNNGV, per germline. CDR3 nucleotide sequence: TGTGCCAGCAGCTGGGGCACTGAAGCTTTCTTT. Its protein is CASSWGTEAFF.

The rearrangement uses TRBV28 and TRBJ1-4; perhaps TRBD1 as D (5 bases). The V end was cut by 4 bases, the J end by 7 bases, with 16 bases between. CDR3 size: 15 residues. Germline V gene sequence: CDR1 MDHEN, CDR2 SYDVKM. This chain's CDR3 is CASSSEEGRREKLFF. Here the CDR3 DNA reads TGTGCCAGCAGTTCTGAGGAGGGGCGGCGTGAAAAACTGTTTTTT.

The gene calls are TRBV10-3 and TRBJ2-5; TRBD1 agrees at 9 bases. The V and J ends lost 4 bases and 4 bases, in that order; junction bases with no gene match: 7. Germline assignment: CDR1 ENHRY and CDR2 SYGVKD. The CDR3 has 15 residues. CDR3 amino acids: CAISATTGGLETQYF. CDR3 DNA: TGTGCCATCAGTGCCACCACAGGGGGCTTAGAGACCCAGTACTTC.

In this sample, this clone turned up once. The chain joins TRBV6-6 to TRBJ1-3, with a possible D match to TRBD1 (6 bases). Germline CDR1 reads MNHNY; CDR2 reads SVGAGI (reference sequence). Trimming left V 4 bases short and J 0 bases short, with 10 bases between. The CDR3 extends over 15 amino acids. CDR3 coding DNA: TGTGCCAGCAGTTTTACAGGGAGCTCTGGAAACACCATATATTTT. This codes for CASSFTGSSGNTIYF.

The V call is TRBV19, the J call TRBJ2-5, with D perhaps matching TRBD1 (6 bases). The CDR3 has 13 residues. The V and J ends lost 5 bases and 1 base respectively, with 8 bases between them. Germline-derived CDR1 and CDR2 are LNHDA and SQIVND (reference sequence). The CDR3 loop reads CASSPTGQETQYF. In nucleotides, the CDR3 is TGTGCCAGTAGTCCGACAGGCCAAGAGACCCAGTACTTC.

The chain carries TRBV6-1 and TRBJ2-2; D uncertain. The CDR3 runs to 15 residues. From germline, CDR1 is MNHNS and CDR2 SASEGT. Trimming removed 0 bases at V and 7 bases at J, with 12 bases between. The CDR3 reads CASSEAPAWSGELFF. The CDR3 DNA is TGTGCCAGCAGTGAAGCGCCGGCGTGGAGCGGGGAGCTGTTTTTT.